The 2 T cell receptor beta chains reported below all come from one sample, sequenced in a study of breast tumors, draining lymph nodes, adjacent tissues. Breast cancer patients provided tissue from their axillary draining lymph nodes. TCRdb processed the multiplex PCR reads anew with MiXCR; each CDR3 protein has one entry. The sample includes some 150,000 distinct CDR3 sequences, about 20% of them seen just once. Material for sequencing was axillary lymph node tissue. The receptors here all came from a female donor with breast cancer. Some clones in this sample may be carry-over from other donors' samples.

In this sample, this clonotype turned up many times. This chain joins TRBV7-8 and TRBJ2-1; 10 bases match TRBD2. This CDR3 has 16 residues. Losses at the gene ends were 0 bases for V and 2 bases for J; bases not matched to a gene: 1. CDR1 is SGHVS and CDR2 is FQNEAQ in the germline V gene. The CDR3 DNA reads TGTGCCAGCAGCTTAGCCGGGACTAGCGCCTACAATGAGCAGTTCTTC. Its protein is CASSLAGTSAYNEQFF.

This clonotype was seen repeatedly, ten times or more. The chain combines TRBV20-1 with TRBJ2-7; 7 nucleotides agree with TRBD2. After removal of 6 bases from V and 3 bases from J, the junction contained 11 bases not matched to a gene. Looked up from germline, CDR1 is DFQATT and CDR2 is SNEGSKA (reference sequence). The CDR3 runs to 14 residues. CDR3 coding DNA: TGCAGTGCCGGGGACGGGAAGCGGGGCTACGAGCAGTACTTC. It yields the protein CSAGDGKRGYEQYF.